The 7 T cell receptor beta chains below were found in one sample sequenced in a study of shared clonotypes between healthy human individuals. TCRdb's copy holds only in-frame clones and misses some; the assay was immunoSEQ multiplex PCR. Of more than 2,000,000 clones in the sample, approximately 95% were seen once. Input material: naive CD4+ T cells from PBMCs. Subset in this sample: CD45RA+ positively selected. All receptors come from a man aged 18 to 35 in good health. Some clones in this sample may be carry-over from other donors' samples.

The V call is TRBV5-1, the J call TRBJ2-4; D is uncertain. The CDR3 contains 11 residues. Germline CDR1 and CDR2: SGHRS and YFSETQ. The germline V and J ends were trimmed by 0 bases and 10 bases, with 5 bases remaining between them. The CDR3 spells CASSLDGIQYF. Written as DNA, the CDR3 is TGCGCCAGCAGCTTGGATGGGATTCAGTACTTC.

The chain joins TRBV25-1 to TRBJ1-3; tentative D call: TRBD1 (6 bases). The V and J ends lost 2 bases and 0 bases respectively, with 8 bases between them. CDR1 is MGHDK, CDR2 SYGVNS, per germline. This CDR3 is built from 15 residues. CDR3 DNA sequence: TGTGCCAGCAGTGAAGACAGGCCCTCTGGAAACACCATATATTTT. It is translated as CASSEDRPSGNTIYF.

This sequence joins TRBV19 and TRBJ2-7; 13 bases align to TRBD2. Trimming removed 1 base from V and 1 base from J; junction bases left unmatched: 7. The germline V gene encodes CDR1 LNHDA and CDR2 SQIVND (reference sequence). The CDR3 totals 18 residues. The CDR3 DNA reads TGTGCCAGTAGTATAGGGACTAGCGGGAGATTGCGGTCCTACGAGCAGTACTTC. This encodes CASSIGTSGRLRSYEQYF.

The chain carries TRBV5-4 and TRBJ1-1, with 7 nucleotides matching TRBD1. The junction had 11 bases not matched to a gene; V was cut back by 0 bases and J by 0 bases. This CDR3 has 18 amino acids. CDR1 and CDR2 (germline): SGHNT, YYREEE (reference sequence). The CDR3 nucleotides are TGTGCCAGCAGCTTGGCCGGCAGGACAGGTGACCTGAACACTGAAGCTTTCTTT. Amino acid sequence: CASSLAGRTGDLNTEAFF. The full variable domain, completed using reference TRBV5-4 and TRBJ1-1, is ETGVTQSPTHLIKTRGQQVTLRCSSQSGHNTVSWYQQALGQGPQFIFQYYREEENGRGNFPPRFSGLQFPNYSSELNVNALELDDSALYLCASSLAGRTGDLNTEAFFGQGTRLTVV.

V usage is TRBV28 and J usage is TRBJ2-1; D possibly corresponds to TRBD1 (6 bases). V was clipped by 2 bases and J by 14 bases, with 13 bases between them. From germline, CDR1 is MDHEN and CDR2 SYDVKM. This CDR3 spans 12 amino acids. The CDR3 protein is CASSLAGDEEFF. CDR3 DNA sequence: TGTGCCAGCAGTTTAGCAGGGGACGAGGAGTTCTTC.

The chain links TRBV2 to TRBJ1-1; D is perhaps TRBD1 (5 bases). CDR3 size: 15 residues. Germline-derived CDR1 and CDR2 are SNHLY and FYNNEI. V gave up 5 bases and J gave up 2 bases, with 15 bases separating them. CDR3 sequence: CASSLWTGVNTEAFF. The CDR3 DNA follows: TGTGCCAGCAGTCTCTGGACGGGGGTAAACACTGAAGCTTTCTTT.

The chain joins TRBV2 to TRBJ2-2; D uncertain. Trimming removed 4 bases from V and 4 bases from J, with 13 bases in between. The germline CDR1 and CDR2 sequences are SNHLY and FYNNEI. This CDR3 is 15 amino acids long. The CDR3 DNA is TGTGCCAGCAGTGGGGTCACGGCGCCCACCGGGGAGCTGTTTTTT. Amino acids: CASSGVTAPTGELFF.